The 18 T cell receptor beta chains in this list originate from one sample, sequenced in a study of neurological immune-mediated disorders. MiXCR was run by TCRdb on the 5' RACE reads, yielding one entry per CDR3 protein. This sample has some 38,000 distinct CDR3 sequences, with roughly an eighth found just once. The specimen was PBMCs. Receptors originate from a woman in her forties or fifties with HTLV-1-associated myelopathy (HAM/TSP).

This clonotype was observed at least ten times. The chain combines TRBV5-1 with TRBJ1-2, with 7 positions matching TRBD1. The germline V gene encodes CDR1 SGHRS and CDR2 YFSETQ. This CDR3 has 15 amino acids. After removal of 3 bases from V and 4 bases from J, the junction contained 9 bases not matched to a gene. The CDR3 loop reads CASSSRQGGSYGYTF. The CDR3 DNA sequence: TGCGCCAGCAGCTCGCGACAGGGCGGAAGCTATGGCTACACCTTC.

This clonotype was detected ten times or more. The chain carries TRBV5-1 and TRBJ2-3, with D unclear. The germline V gene encodes CDR1 SGHRS and CDR2 YFSETQ. This CDR3 comprises 14 residues. Trimming left V 0 bases short and J 5 bases short, with 10 bases between. DNA of the CDR3: TGCGCCAGCAGCTTGGACTATCTCGGAGATACGCAGTATTTT. Its translation: CASSLDYLGDTQYF. Full variable domain (missing parts from reference TRBV5-1 and TRBJ2-3): KAGVTQTPRYLIKTRGQQVTLSCSPISGHRSVSWYQQTPGQGLQFLFEYFSETQRNKGNFPGRFSGRQFSNSRSEMNVSTLELGDSALYLCASSLDYLGDTQYFGPGTRLTVL.

This clonotype occurred many times. The gene calls are TRBV5-1 and TRBJ1-4; D gene uncertain. The V gene's germline CDR1 is SGHRS and CDR2 YFSETQ. There are 14 residues in the CDR3. The ends were cut back, 4 bases at V and 8 bases at J, with 15 bases in the middle. The CDR3 here is CASSIRAFGEKLFF. The CDR3 nucleotides read TGCGCCAGCAGCATCAGAGCATTTGGAGAAAAACTGTTTTTT. The variable domain in full, completed from reference TRBV5-1 and TRBJ1-4, reads KAGVTQTPRYLIKTRGQQVTLSCSPISGHRSVSWYQQTPGQGLQFLFEYFSETQRNKGNFPGRFSGRQFSNSRSEMNVSTLELGDSALYLCASSIRAFGEKLFFGSGTQLSVL.

This clonotype was counted at least ten times. This rearrangement joins TRBV5-1 to TRBJ2-3; a possible D gene is TRBD2 (5 bases). Per germline, CDR1 SGHRS and CDR2 YFSETQ. This CDR3 has 14 residues. With 4 bases removed from V and 4 bases from J, the gap between germline ends came to 13 bases. The CDR3 protein is CASSGGLPADTQYF. For the CDR3, the DNA is TGCGCCAGCAGCGGCGGGCTCCCCGCAGATACGCAGTATTTT. The full variable domain, with the rest looked up from reference TRBV5-1 and TRBJ2-3, is KAGVTQTPRYLIKTRGQQVTLSCSPISGHRSVSWYQQTPGQGLQFLFEYFSETQRNKGNFPGRFSGRQFSNSRSEMNVSTLELGDSALYLCASSGGLPADTQYFGPGTRLTVL.

This clonotype has a count of ten or more. The chain combines TRBV7-9 with TRBJ2-7; no definite D call. V lost 4 bases and J lost 4, with 8 bases in between. Germline values: CDR1 SEHNR, CDR2 FQNEAQ (reference sequence). This CDR3 spans 12 amino acids. The CDR3 DNA sequence: TGTGCCAGCAGCTACGACCGTTACGAGCAGTACTTC. It is translated as CASSYDRYEQYF.

Many counts were recorded for this clonotype. The rearrangement uses TRBV4-3 and TRBJ1-6; 10 nucleotides align to TRBD1. From germline, CDR1 is LGHNA and CDR2 YSLEER. With 2 bases clipped from V and 7 bases from J, the junction kept 5 bases outside the gene matches. This CDR3 has 16 residues. CDR3 nucleotides: TGCGCCAGCAGCCAATCCCGGGACAGGGGAAATTCACCCCTCCACTTT. Residues: CASSQSRDRGNSPLHF.

This clonotype has a count of ten or more. The chain employs TRBV10-3 and TRBJ2-7, with D possibly being TRBD1 (5 bases). Germline V gene sequence: CDR1 ENHRY, CDR2 SYGVKD. Trimming removed 0 bases from V and 6 bases from J, with 9 bases in between. CDR3 length: 13 residues. The CDR3 DNA reads as TGTGCCATCAGTGAGTCGAGCAGGGTCGAGCAGTACGTC. Its translation: CAISESSRVEQYV.

This clonotype was counted ten times or more. V usage is TRBV15 and J usage is TRBJ2-5; 7 nucleotides align to TRBD1. The germline V gene encodes CDR1 LNHNV and CDR2 YYDKDF (reference sequence). The CDR3 spans 16 residues. With 0 bases clipped from V and 1 base from J, the junction kept 5 bases outside the gene matches. The chain's CDR3 is CATSRDRQGPQETQYF. DNA for the CDR3: TGTGCCACCAGCAGAGATCGACAGGGCCCCCAAGAGACCCAGTACTTC.

With regard to this clonotype: This may be a read error, as it is one base from a much larger clone. The chain combines TRBV6-2 or TRBV6-3 with TRBJ1-2; D is unclear. Per the germline V gene, CDR1 is MNHEY and CDR2 is SVGEGT. The ends were cut back, 5 bases at V and 3 bases at J, with 19 bases in the middle. The CDR3 has 16 residues. CDR3 sequence: CASSNMRTVSDYGYTF. Written as DNA, the CDR3 is TGTGCCAGCAGTAACATGCGCACCGTTTCGGACTATGGCTACACCTTC.

This clonotype was counted at least ten times. The chain recombines TRBV6-5 with TRBJ1-4, with 10 bases lining up with TRBD1. In germline, CDR1 is MNHEY, CDR2 SVGAGI. The V gene end was trimmed by 0 bases and the J gene end by 8 bases; junction bases not matched to a gene: 3. CDR3 length: 15 residues. The CDR3 sequence is CASSYSGQGYEKLFF. The CDR3 DNA is TGTGCCAGCAGTTACTCGGGACAGGGGTACGAAAAACTGTTTTTT.

This clonotype was recorded at least ten times. The chain uses TRBV7-9 and TRBJ2-3; 7 bases fit TRBD1. V gave up 0 bases and J gave up 1 base; unmatched junction bases: 7. The CDR3 loop spans 17 amino acids. Germline loops: CDR1 SEHNR, CDR2 FQNEAQ (reference sequence). The chain's CDR3 is CASSLAGTGDGTDTQYF. The CDR3 DNA is TGTGCCAGCAGCTTAGCGGGCACAGGGGATGGCACAGATACGCAGTATTTT.

The chain links TRBV15 to TRBJ2-5; the match to TRBD1 covers 7 bases. This CDR3 spans 14 amino acids. CDR1 LNHNV and CDR2 YYDKDF come from the germline V gene (reference sequence). J gave up 6 bases and V 1 base, and 5 bases lay outside the gene matches. In nucleotides, the CDR3 is TGTGCCACCAGCAGAGCAGGGGGACGGCAGACCCAGTACTTC. Protein product: CATSRAGGRQTQYF.

This clonotype was counted at least ten times. V gene TRBV6-2 or TRBV6-3 combines with J gene TRBJ2-1, with 12 bases aligning to TRBD2. The CDR3 runs 15 residues. J lost 16 bases, V lost 1 base, and 11 bases had no gene match. Per germline, CDR1 MNHEY and CDR2 SVGEGT. The CDR3: CASSYYSSGGVRYFF. The CDR3 DNA follows: TGTGCCAGCAGTTACTACTCTAGCGGGGGGGTGCGGTACTTCTTC.

In this sample, this clonotype turned up many times. The chain combines TRBV4-3 with TRBJ2-1; TRBD1 agrees at 7 bases. The germline V gene encodes CDR1 LGHNA and CDR2 YSLEER. V trimming: 3 bases; J trimming: 16 bases; junction bases outside the gene matches: 18. The CDR3 runs 15 residues. CDR3: CASSQGDSLNTEAFF. The CDR3 DNA reads TGCGCCAGCAGCCAGGGGGACAGCCTGAACACTGAAGCTTTCTTC.

In this sample, this clonotype turned up many times. V gene TRBV15 combines with J gene TRBJ2-7; no definite D call. CDR1 is LNHNV and CDR2 is YYDKDF in the germline V gene (reference sequence). V gave up 0 bases and J gave up 7 bases, with 10 bases separating them. The CDR3 extends over 13 amino acids. CDR3 DNA sequence: TGTGCCACCAGCAGAGATCGGGCGGCAGAGCAGTACTTC. Protein sequence: CATSRDRAAEQYF.

This clonotype was recorded at least ten times. The chain uses TRBV20-1 and TRBJ2-7; D may be TRBD1 (6 bases). From germline, CDR1 is DFQATT and CDR2 SNEGSKA (reference sequence). This CDR3 is 15 amino acids long. Deletions cut 0 bases from V and 2 bases from J, with 14 bases between. The CDR3 coding sequence is TGCAGTGCTAGAGACGGACAGCTGGGGACCTACGAGCAGTACTTC. It is translated as CSARDGQLGTYEQYF.

This clonotype occurred many times. The chain joins TRBV29-1 to TRBJ1-2, with D unclear. CDR3 length: 10 residues. Deletions cut 3 bases from V and 5 bases from J, with 4 bases between. The germline CDR1 and CDR2 sequences are SQVTM and ANQGSEA. CDR3 DNA sequence: TGCAGCGTTGACACTTATGGCTACACCTTC. It codes for CSVDTYGYTF.

This clonotype appeared many times. J is TRBJ2-1 and V is TRBV20-1, with TRBD1 identical over 7 bases. V lost 7 bases to trimming and J lost 4 bases; unmatched junction nucleotides: 10. This CDR3 region has 14 residues. Germline CDR1 DFQATT, CDR2 SNEGSKA (reference sequence). DNA of the CDR3: TGCAGTGGCTTGGGACAGCGCGAATACAATGAGCAGTTCTTC. Translated: CSGLGQREYNEQFF.